The clone carrying this TCR beta chain was counted only a few times. TCRdb processed the reads anew with MiXCR; each CDR3 protein has one entry. The repertoire consists of under 850,000 distinct CDR3 sequences, with 35% to 45% occurring once and the leading ten covering about 2.8%. This entry belongs to a study of T cell repertoires in cytomegalovirus infection. V lost 0 bases, J lost 2 bases, and 14 bases lay in between. The CDR3 covers 17 residues. The sequenced sample consisted of PBMCs. The TCR was taken from a human donor in good health (CMV status not recorded). Some clones in this sample may be carry-over from other donors' samples. The genes are TRBV23-1 and TRBJ1-5, with D possibly TRBD1 on 5 matching bases. TRBV23-1 carries the ORF label, with uncertain function. This chain's CDR3 is CASSQSSRDWRNQPQHF. CDR3 nucleotide sequence: TGCGCCAGCAGTCAATCGAGCAGGGATTGGCGCAATCAGCCCCAGCATTTT.